The source of this T cell receptor beta chain is a study of glioma-infiltrating T cells after dendritic cell vaccination. Study context: The vaccine used monocyte-derived dendritic cells pulsed overnight with autologous tumor lysate.

The protocol was immunoSEQ multiplex PCR, while the TCRdb copy is restricted to in-frame clones and leaves out a portion. In the table there are 50,000 to 70,000 clones, about 79% of which are singletons. The CDR3 is 16 residues long. V dropped 3 bases and J dropped 0; count of bases not matched to a gene: 3. Germline V lookup: CDR1 SGHRS, CDR2 YFSETQ. Time point noted: after dendritic cell vaccination, including at tumor progression/relapse. Specimen: blood, collected after dendritic cell vaccination. The TCR originated in a human donor with glioblastoma. The chain links TRBV5-1 to TRBJ1-3, with 10 nucleotides matching TRBD1. The CDR3 nucleotides are TGCGCCAGCAGCTCCGGGACAGGGGACTCTGGAAACACCATATATTTT. Protein sequence: CASSSGTGDSGNTIYF. Full variable domain (remainder filled in from reference TRBV5-1 and TRBJ1-3): KAGVTQTPRYLIKTRGQQVTLSCSPISGHRSVSWYQQTPGQGLQFLFEYFSETQRNKGNFPGRFSGRQFSNSRSEMNVSTLELGDSALYLCASSSGTGDSGNTIYFGEGSWLTVV.